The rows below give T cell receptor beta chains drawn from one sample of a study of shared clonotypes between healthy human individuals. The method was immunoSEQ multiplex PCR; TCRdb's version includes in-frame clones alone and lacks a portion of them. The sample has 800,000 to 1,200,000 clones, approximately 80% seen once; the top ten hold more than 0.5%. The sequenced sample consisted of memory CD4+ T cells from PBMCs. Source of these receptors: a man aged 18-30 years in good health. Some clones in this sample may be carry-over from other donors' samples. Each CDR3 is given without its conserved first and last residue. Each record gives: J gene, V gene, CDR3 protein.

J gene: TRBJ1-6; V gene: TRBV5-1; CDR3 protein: ASSLEGFGSPLH
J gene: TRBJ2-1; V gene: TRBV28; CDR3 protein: ASTPGLAVLIYSYNEQF
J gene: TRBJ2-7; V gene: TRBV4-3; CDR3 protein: ASSQDLSGAPLYEQY
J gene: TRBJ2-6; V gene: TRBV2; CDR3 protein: ASTQDRLRSVRANVLT
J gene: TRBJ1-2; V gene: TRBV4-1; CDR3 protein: ASSQFPRQGVRYT
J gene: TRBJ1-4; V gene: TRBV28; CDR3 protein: ASRSFEKLF
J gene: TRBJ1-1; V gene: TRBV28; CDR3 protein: ASRPSGGRTEAF
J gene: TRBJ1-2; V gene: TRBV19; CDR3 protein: ASKGQRSYGYT
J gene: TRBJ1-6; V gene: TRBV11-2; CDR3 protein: ASSFSHGRDSPLH
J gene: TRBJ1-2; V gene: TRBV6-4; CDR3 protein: ASRLEAGGYGYT
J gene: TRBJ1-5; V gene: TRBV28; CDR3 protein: ASSLWATGGVNQPQH
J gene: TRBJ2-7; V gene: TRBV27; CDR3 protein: ASTSPEQY
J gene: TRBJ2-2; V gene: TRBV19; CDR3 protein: ASRPPGQGDTGELF
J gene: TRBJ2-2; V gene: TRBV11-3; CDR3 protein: ASSLGRTSQNTGELF
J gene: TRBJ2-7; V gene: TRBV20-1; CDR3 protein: SAPGGHEQY
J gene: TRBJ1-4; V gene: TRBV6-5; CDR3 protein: ASSPNTPDEKLF
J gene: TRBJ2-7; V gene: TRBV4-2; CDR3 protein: ASSHLGGSRGYEQY
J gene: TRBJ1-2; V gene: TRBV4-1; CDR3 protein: ASSQVGAGQDGYT
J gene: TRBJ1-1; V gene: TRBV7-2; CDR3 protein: ASSLVQNTEAF
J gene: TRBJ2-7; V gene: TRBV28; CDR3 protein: ASSTASYEQY
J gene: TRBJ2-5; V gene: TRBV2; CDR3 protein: ASSEARTEYGTQY
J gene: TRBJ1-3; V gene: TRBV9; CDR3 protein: ASSVGKGNTIY
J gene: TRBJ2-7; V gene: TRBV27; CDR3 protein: ASSLSAGSAYEQY
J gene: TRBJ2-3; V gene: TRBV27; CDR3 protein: ASSLRKGLGSTDTQY
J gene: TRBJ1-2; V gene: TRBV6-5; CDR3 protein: ASTSRVGYGYT
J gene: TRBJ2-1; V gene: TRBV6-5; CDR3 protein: ASSYAGAGNEQF
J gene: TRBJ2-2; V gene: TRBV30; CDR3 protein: AWSVTGELF
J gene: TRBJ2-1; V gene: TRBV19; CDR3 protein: ASSFPGPLSYNEQF
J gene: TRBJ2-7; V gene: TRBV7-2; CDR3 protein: ASSLSRSYEQY
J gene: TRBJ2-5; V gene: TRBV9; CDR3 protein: ASSVAPRAETQY
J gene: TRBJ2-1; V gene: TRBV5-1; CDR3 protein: ASSLGTGLNEQF
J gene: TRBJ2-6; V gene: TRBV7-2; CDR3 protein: ASSVRGTSSGANVLT
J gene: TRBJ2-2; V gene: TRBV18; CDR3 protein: ASSPNWETGELF
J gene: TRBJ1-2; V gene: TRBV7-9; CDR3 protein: ASSPGQGGGYT
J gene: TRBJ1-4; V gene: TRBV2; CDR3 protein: ASRQESNEKLF
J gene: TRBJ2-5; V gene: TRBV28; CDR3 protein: ASSLLAGLETQY
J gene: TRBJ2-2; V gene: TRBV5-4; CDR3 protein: ASRETSTGELF
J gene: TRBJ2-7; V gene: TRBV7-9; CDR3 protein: ASSLVVPGQWTYEQY
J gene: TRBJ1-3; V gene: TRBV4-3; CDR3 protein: ASSSGQGFFSGNTIY
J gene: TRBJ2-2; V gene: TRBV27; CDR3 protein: ASRTGTSNTGELF
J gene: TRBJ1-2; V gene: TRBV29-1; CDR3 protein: SVEGTGDYGYT
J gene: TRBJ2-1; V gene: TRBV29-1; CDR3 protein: SVGRGGFEGYNEQF